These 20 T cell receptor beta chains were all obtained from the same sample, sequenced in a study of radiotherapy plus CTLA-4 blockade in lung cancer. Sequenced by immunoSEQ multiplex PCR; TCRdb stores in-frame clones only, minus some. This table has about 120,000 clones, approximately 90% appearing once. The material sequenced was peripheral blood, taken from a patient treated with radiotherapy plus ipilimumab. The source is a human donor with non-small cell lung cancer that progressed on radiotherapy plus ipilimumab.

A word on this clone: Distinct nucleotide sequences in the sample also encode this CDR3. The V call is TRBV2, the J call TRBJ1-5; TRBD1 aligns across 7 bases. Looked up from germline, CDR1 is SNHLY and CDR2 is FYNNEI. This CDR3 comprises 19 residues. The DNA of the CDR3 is TGTGCTAGCGGGTCGGAGCCCGGCATGGACAGGAGCAGGGAACAGCCCCAGCATTTT. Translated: CASGSEPGMDRSREQPQHF.

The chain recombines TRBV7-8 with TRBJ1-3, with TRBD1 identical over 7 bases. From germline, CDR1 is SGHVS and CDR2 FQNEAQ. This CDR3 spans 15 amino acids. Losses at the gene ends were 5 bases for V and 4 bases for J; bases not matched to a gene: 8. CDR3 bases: TGTGCCAGCAGCACTACAGGGGCAGAGGGAAACACCATATATTTT. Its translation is CASSTTGAEGNTIYF.

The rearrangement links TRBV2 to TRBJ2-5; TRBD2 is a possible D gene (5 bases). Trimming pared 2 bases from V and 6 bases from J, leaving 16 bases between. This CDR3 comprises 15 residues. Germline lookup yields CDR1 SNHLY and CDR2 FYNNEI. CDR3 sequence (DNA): TGTGCCAGCAGTGAATTGGTCGGGGAAGGAAAGACCCAGTACTTC. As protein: CASSELVGEGKTQYF.

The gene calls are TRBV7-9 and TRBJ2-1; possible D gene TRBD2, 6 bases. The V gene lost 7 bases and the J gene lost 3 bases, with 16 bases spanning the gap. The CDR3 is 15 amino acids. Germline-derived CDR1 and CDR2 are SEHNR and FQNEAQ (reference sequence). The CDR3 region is CASMGHLGSYNEQFF. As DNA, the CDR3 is TGTGCCAGCATGGGGCATCTCGGGAGCTACAATGAGCAGTTCTTC.

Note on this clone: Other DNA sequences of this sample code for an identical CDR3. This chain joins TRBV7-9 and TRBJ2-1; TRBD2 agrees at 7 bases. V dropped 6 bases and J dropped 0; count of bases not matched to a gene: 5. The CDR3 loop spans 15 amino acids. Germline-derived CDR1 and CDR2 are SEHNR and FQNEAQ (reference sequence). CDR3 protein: CASSPGRSSYNEQFF. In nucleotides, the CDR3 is TGTGCCAGCAGTCCCGGGAGGAGCTCCTACAATGAGCAGTTCTTC.

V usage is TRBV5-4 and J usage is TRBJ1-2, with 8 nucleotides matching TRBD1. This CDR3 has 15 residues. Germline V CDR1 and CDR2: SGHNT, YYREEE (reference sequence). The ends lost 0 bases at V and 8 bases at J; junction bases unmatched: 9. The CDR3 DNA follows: TGTGCCAGCAGCTTGGCGTTACAGGGGGTAAAGGGCTACACCTTC. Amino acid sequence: CASSLALQGVKGYTF.

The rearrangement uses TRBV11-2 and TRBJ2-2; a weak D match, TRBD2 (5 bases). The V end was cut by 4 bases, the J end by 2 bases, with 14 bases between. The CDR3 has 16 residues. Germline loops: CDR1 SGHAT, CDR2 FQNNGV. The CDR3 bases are TGTGCCAGCAGCTCGCGGACTCCTACTAACACCGGGGAGCTGTTTTTT. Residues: CASSSRTPTNTGELFF.

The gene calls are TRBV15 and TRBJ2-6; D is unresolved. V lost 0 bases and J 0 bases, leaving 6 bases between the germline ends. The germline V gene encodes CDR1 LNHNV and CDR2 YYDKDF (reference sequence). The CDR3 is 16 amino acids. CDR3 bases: TGTGCCACCAGCAGAGATCTTAACTCTGGGGCCAACGTCCTGACTTTC. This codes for CATSRDLNSGANVLTF.

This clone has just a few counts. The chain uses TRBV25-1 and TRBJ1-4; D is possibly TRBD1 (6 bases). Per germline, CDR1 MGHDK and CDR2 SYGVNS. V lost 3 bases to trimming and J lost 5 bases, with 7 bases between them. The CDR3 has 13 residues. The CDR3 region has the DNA TGTGCCAGCAGTGACCAGGGGAATGAAAAACTGTTTTTT. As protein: CASSDQGNEKLFF.

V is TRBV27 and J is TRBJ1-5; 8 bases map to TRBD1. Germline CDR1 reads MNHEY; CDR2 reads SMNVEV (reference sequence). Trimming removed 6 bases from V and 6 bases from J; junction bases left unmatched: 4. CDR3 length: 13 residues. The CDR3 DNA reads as TGTGCCAGCAGCCGACAGGGGACTCAGCCCCAGCATTTT. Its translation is CASSRQGTQPQHF.

The DNA for the CDR3 is TGCGCCAGCAGCTTGGCTGTGGGAGGGACCGGGGAGCTGTTTTTT. Encoded protein: CASSLAVGGTGELFF. The chain employs TRBV5-1 and TRBJ2-2; 7 nucleotides line up with TRBD2. The CDR3 spans 15 residues. Germline V lookup: CDR1 SGHRS, CDR2 YFSETQ. The V segment lost 0 bases and the J segment 5 bases; nucleotides outside the gene matches: 4. The variable domain in full, with the rest retrieved from reference TRBV5-1 and TRBJ2-2, is KAGVTQTPRYLIKTRGQQVTLSCSPISGHRSVSWYQQTPGQGLQFLFEYFSETQRNKGNFPGRFSGRQFSNSRSEMNVSTLELGDSALYLCASSLAVGGTGELFFGEGSRLTVL.

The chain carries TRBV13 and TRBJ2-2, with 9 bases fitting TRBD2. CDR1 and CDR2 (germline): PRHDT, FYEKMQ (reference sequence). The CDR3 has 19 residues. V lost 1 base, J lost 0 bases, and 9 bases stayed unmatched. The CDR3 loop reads CASSLVASGNQANTGELFF. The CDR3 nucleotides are TGTGCCAGCAGCTTAGTTGCTAGCGGGAACCAGGCGAACACCGGGGAGCTGTTTTTT.

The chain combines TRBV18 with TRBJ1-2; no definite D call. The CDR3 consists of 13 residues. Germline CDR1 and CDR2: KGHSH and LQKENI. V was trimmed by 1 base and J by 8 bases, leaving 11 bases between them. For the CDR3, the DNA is TGTGCCAGCTCACCACGTTTCCAGACAGGCTACACCTTC. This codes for CASSPRFQTGYTF.

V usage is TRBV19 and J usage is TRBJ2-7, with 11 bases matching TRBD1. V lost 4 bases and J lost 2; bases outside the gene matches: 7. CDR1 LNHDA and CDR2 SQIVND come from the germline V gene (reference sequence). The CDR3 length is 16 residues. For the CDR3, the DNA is TGTGCCAGTAGTAGCGGACAGGGGGCGTTTCCCTACGAGCAGTACTTC. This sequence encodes CASSSGQGAFPYEQYF.

Here the CDR3 reads CASNLRYGGTADTQYF. The DNA for the CDR3 is TGTGCCAGCAACCTAAGGTACGGCGGGACCGCAGATACGCAGTATTTT. The chain has TRBV5-4 and TRBJ2-3, with D perhaps matching TRBD2 (6 bases). Per the germline V gene, CDR1 is SGHNT and CDR2 is YYREEE (reference sequence). Trimming stripped 6 bases from V and 4 bases from J, with 21 bases between. This CDR3 has 16 amino acids.

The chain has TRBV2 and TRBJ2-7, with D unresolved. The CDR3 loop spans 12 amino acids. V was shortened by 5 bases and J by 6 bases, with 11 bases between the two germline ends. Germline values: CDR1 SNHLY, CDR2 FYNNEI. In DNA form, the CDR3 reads TGTGCCAGCAGTAAAACTAAGGGCGAGCAGTACTTC. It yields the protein CASSKTKGEQYF.

In DNA, the CDR3 is TGCGCCAGCAGCCAAGTCACTAGCGGGAGAGATACGCAGTATTTT. This translates into CASSQVTSGRDTQYF. This chain connects TRBV4-3 to TRBJ2-3; TRBD2 matches at 11 bases. Germline V gene sequence: CDR1 LGHNA, CDR2 YSLEER. The CDR3 contains 15 residues. Trimming took 1 base from V and 5 from J; bases not matched to a gene: 2.

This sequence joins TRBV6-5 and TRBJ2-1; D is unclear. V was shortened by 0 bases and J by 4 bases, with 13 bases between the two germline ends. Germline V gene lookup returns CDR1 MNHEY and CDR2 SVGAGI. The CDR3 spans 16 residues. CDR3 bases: TGTGCCAGCAGTTACTCGAAGGGTCTAACTTACAATGAGCAGTTCTTC. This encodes CASSYSKGLTYNEQFF.

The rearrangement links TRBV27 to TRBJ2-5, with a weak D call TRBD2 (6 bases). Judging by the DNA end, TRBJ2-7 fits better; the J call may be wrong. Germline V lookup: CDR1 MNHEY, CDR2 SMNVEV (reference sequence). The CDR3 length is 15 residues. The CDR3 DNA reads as TGTGCCAGCATGGGGGGAGGCGTGGGGTCTGTCGAGCAGTACTTC. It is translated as CASMGGGVGSVEQYF.

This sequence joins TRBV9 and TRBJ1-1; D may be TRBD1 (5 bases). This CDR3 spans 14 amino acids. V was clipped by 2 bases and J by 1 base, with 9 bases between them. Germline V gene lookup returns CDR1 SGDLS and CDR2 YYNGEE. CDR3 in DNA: TGTGCCAGCAGCGTGGGGGAGGCGAACACTGAAGCTTTCTTT. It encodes CASSVGEANTEAFF.